This is a list of T cell receptor beta chains from one sample in a study of untreated major depressive disorder. TCRdb's copy holds only in-frame clones and misses some; the assay was immunoSEQ multiplex PCR. This table holds about 19,000 clones, roughly 90% found once. Sequences were obtained from CD4+ T cells from PBMCs. The receptors derive from a middle-aged woman with major depressive disorder. The CDR3 runs from the conserved cysteine through the conserved F or W. A D gene is named only where the DNA matches it firmly. Rows give clone size only sometimes, using once, few, many, or a class for an expanded clone.

DNA,CDR3,V,D,size,J
TGTGCCAGCAACATCAGGCCTGGCAACTATGGCTACACCTTC,CASNIRPGNYGYTF,TRBV2,.,.,TRBJ1-2
TGCAGCGTCGAACGGGACACAGGCACAGATACGCAGTATTTT,CSVERDTGTDTQYF,TRBV29-1,.,.,TRBJ2-3
TGTGCCAGCTCGGAGGGCAGCAATCAGCCCCAGCATTTT,CASSEGSNQPQHF,TRBV5-4,.,.,TRBJ1-5
TGTGCCAGTAGCCGCACACGGGAAGAGACCCAGTACTTC,CASSRTREETQYF,TRBV19,.,.,TRBJ2-5
TGTGCCTGGGACGGACAGGGTCAAAGCTCCTATAATTCACCCCTCCACTTT,CAWDGQGQSSYNSPLHF,TRBV30,TRBD1,once,TRBJ1-6
TGTGCCAGCAGGCCGGAGAGCTCCTATAATTCACCCCTCCACTTT,CASRPESSYNSPLHF,TRBV2,.,few,TRBJ1-6
TGCAGCGTTCCGACAGGGGAGAGAGGTAAACTGTTTTTT,CSVPTGERGKLFF,TRBV29-1,TRBD1,.,TRBJ1-4
TGTGCCAGCAGCCCGAACCACCCTCGGGACAGGATCTACAATGAGCAGTTCTTC,CASSPNHPRDRIYNEQFF,TRBV13,TRBD1,.,TRBJ2-1
TGTGCCTGGGGCGAGGGATGGGCTAATGAAAAACTGTTTTTT,CAWGEGWANEKLFF,TRBV30,.,.,TRBJ1-4
TGTGCCAGCAGCTTGGGTGGGGTAGGCAATGGCTACACCTTC,CASSLGGVGNGYTF,TRBV5-6,.,.,TRBJ1-2
TGTGCCAGCAGTAAGCAGCAAAATCAGCCCCAGCATTTT,CASSKQQNQPQHF,TRBV6-5,.,few,TRBJ1-5
TGTGCCAGCAGTGAGCAGGGGGCGCTGAACAATGAGCAGTTCTTC,CASSEQGALNNEQFF,TRBV25-1,TRBD1,.,TRBJ2-1
TGTGCCAGCAGTTACTCCGGGGGCACGGCGGATACGCAGTATTTT,CASSYSGGTADTQYF,TRBV6-5,.,.,TRBJ2-3
TGTGCCAGCAGCCCCAGTTTGGGGAATGAAGCTTTCTTT,CASSPSLGNEAFF,TRBV7-2,.,once,TRBJ1-1
TGTGCCTGGTATCTCCGGGTCCTACGGGAAGAGACCCAGTACTTC,CAWYLRVLREETQYF,TRBV30,.,.,TRBJ2-5
TGCGCCAGCAGATGGACAGCTAGCACAGATACGCAGTATTTT,CASRWTASTDTQYF,TRBV5-1,.,.,TRBJ2-3
TGTGCCATCAGTGCGGCAGCTTCTAACTATGGCTACACCTTC,CAISAAASNYGYTF,TRBV10-3,.,.,TRBJ1-2
TGTGCCAGCAGTTTATTGGGGGGGTCCAATGAAAAACTGTTTTTT,CASSLLGGSNEKLFF,TRBV27,.,.,TRBJ1-4
TGTGCCTGGAGTGTTCTAGGGGGCGTTCGGCCCCAGCATTTT,CAWSVLGGVRPQHF,TRBV30,TRBD1,few,TRBJ1-5
TGCGCCAGCAGCCAAGAGACAGCCGTCGGAAACACCATATATTTT,CASSQETAVGNTIYF,TRBV4-3,.,.,TRBJ1-3
TGTGCCAGCAGCTCGGGACAGGGCTATGGCTACACCTTC,CASSSGQGYGYTF,TRBV7-3,TRBD1,.,TRBJ1-2
TGCGCCAGCAGCCGGGGACAGGGGCAGAACACCGGGGAGCTGTTTTTT,CASSRGQGQNTGELFF,TRBV5-1,TRBD1,once,TRBJ2-2
TGTGCCAGCAGCCCTGGTTTTAGGTCAGGGGCGCCCCACGAGCAGTACTTC,CASSPGFRSGAPHEQYF,TRBV11-2,.,once,TRBJ2-7